This passage covers 12 T cell receptor beta chains from one sample sequenced in a study of cytomegalovirus exposure and HLA in healthy donors. Assay used: immunoSEQ multiplex PCR; TCRdb lists only in-frame clones, some missing. The data hold a few hundred thousand clones, with about 90% observed a single time. The sequenced material came from PBMCs. These receptor sequences come from a young woman in good health and CMV-seronegative.

The V call is TRBV15, the J call TRBJ2-1, with no clear D. Per germline, CDR1 LNHNV and CDR2 YYDKDF (reference sequence). The length of the CDR3 is 13 residues. With 5 bases removed from V and 3 bases from J, the gap between germline ends came to 8 bases. The CDR3 spells CATSPSNYNEQFF. In DNA form, the CDR3 reads TGTGCCACCAGCCCTTCTAACTACAATGAGCAGTTCTTC. Full variable domain (outside the CDR3, taken from reference TRBV15 and TRBJ2-1): DAMVIQNPRYQVTQFGKPVTLSCSQTLNHNVMYWYQQKSSQAPKLLFHYYDKDFNNEADTPDNFQSRRPNTSFCFLDIRSPGLGDTAMYLCATSPSNYNEQFFGPGTRLTVL.

V is TRBV29-1 and J is TRBJ2-6, with D tentatively TRBD1 (5 bases). The CDR3 is made up of 15 amino acids. Germline V gene sequence: CDR1 SQVTM, CDR2 ANQGSEA. Trimming removed 6 bases from V and 1 base from J, with 13 bases in between. The CDR3 coding sequence is TGCAGCGTCGACAGTGGACCTTCTGGGGCCAACGTCCTGACTTTC. It yields the protein CSVDSGPSGANVLTF.

The V gene is TRBV27, the J gene TRBJ2-7; 10 nucleotides agree with TRBD1. Losses at the gene ends were 6 bases for V and 6 bases for J; bases not matched to a gene: 5. The CDR3 is made up of 13 amino acids. The germline gives CDR1 MNHEY, CDR2 SMNVEV (reference sequence). The CDR3 nucleotides read TGTGCCAGCAGGGGACAGGGGAACGGCGAGCAGTACTTC. It encodes CASRGQGNGEQYF.

The chain links TRBV9 to TRBJ2-1, with 7 bases aligning to TRBD2. V shed 2 bases and J 9 bases; nucleotides not matched to a gene: 8. The CDR3 loop spans 14 amino acids. From germline, CDR1 is SGDLS and CDR2 YYNGEE. The CDR3 DNA is TGTGCCAGCAGCGTTTGGGAGGGCCAGGGTGAGCAGTTCTTC. As protein: CASSVWEGQGEQFF. The variable domain in full, completed from reference TRBV9 and TRBJ2-1, reads DSGVTQTPKHLITATGQRVTLRCSPRSGDLSVYWYQQSLDQGLQFLIQYYNGEERAKGNILERFSAQQFPDLHSELNLSSLELGDSALYFCASSVWEGQGEQFFGPGTRLTVL.

The V call is TRBV5-1, the J call TRBJ2-5; 9 bases map to TRBD2. Germline assignment: CDR1 SGHRS and CDR2 YFSETQ. The length of the CDR3 is 16 residues. The V gene end was trimmed by 4 bases and the J gene end by 4 bases; junction bases not matched to a gene: 11. The CDR3 sequence: CASSAPSGAVGETQYF. The CDR3 DNA follows: TGCGCCAGCAGCGCCCCTAGCGGGGCGGTTGGAGAGACCCAGTACTTC.

CDR3 in DNA: TGTGCCAGCAGCCCATCCGCGGCGCTAGCGGGACCCTACGAGCAGTACTTC. Its translation is CASSPSAALAGPYEQYF. The chain employs TRBV7-9 and TRBJ2-7; 9 nucleotides line up with TRBD2. CDR3 length equals 17 residues. Germline V lookup: CDR1 SEHNR, CDR2 FQNEAQ (reference sequence). The ends lost 5 bases at V and 2 bases at J; junction bases unmatched: 13.

The V gene is TRBV9, the J gene TRBJ2-3, with D perhaps TRBD2 (6 bases). Germline V CDR1 and CDR2: SGDLS, YYNGEE. The CDR3 spans 18 residues. Trimming stripped 0 bases from V and 2 bases from J, with 19 bases between. DNA of the CDR3: TGTGCCAGCAGCGTAGCTACGGGTTCGGGAGTTTCCACAGATACGCAGTATTTT. It specifies CASSVATGSGVSTDTQYF.

V and J are TRBV7-2 and TRBJ2-1, with D unresolved. This CDR3 region has 12 residues. V was cut by 2 bases and J by 7 bases, with 6 bases left in between. CDR1 is SGHTA, CDR2 FQGNSA, per germline. The CDR3 DNA is TGTGCCAGCAGCTTACTCTTAAATGAGCAGTTCTTC. Its protein is CASSLLLNEQFF.

This sequence joins TRBV6-6 and TRBJ2-3; D gene uncertain. Trimming removed 6 bases at V and 0 bases at J, with 4 bases between. Per germline, CDR1 MNHNY and CDR2 SVGAGI (reference sequence). This CDR3 region has 12 residues. The CDR3: CASSLSTDTQYF. Written as DNA, the CDR3 is TGTGCCAGCAGCCTCAGCACAGATACGCAGTATTTT.

The rearrangement links TRBV5-4 to TRBJ2-5, with D tentatively TRBD1 (6 bases). CDR3 length: 13 residues. The V gene's germline CDR1 is SGHNT and CDR2 YYREEE (reference sequence). The V end lost 0 bases, the J end lost 4 bases, and 7 bases lay between the germline ends. CDR3 in DNA: TGTGCCAGCAGCTTGGCCAGGGGAGAGACCCAGTACTTC. Its translation is CASSLARGETQYF.

V gene TRBV6-6 combines with J gene TRBJ1-1, with 7 positions matching TRBD1. Germline V gives CDR1 MNHNY, CDR2 SVGAGI (reference sequence). With 8 bases clipped from V and 1 base from J, the junction kept 13 bases outside the gene matches. The CDR3 is made up of 16 amino acids. In nucleotides, the CDR3 is TGTGCCAGCGGGAAACAGGGGCAAGGGGGGAACACTGAAGCTTTCTTT. Amino acids: CASGKQGQGGNTEAFF.

This rearrangement joins TRBV7-2 to TRBJ2-1; a possible D gene is TRBD2 (5 bases). The ends were cut back, 1 base at V and 6 bases at J, with 10 bases in the middle. This CDR3 comprises 14 residues. The germline V gene encodes CDR1 SGHTA and CDR2 FQGNSA. The CDR3 reads CASSLGSSANEQFF. The CDR3 DNA sequence: TGTGCCAGCAGCTTAGGGAGTAGCGCCAATGAGCAGTTCTTC.